The 30 T cell receptor beta chains in this list originate from one sample, sequenced in a study of blood T cells in healthy people across ages. The second PCR ran about 6 to 11 cycles with a sample-barcoded 5' primer and J-beta primers. Each CDR3 protein is one row after TCRdb ran MiXCR on the 5' RACE reads. The sample records 1.4 million or so distinct CDR3 sequences, roughly 43% being singletons. Input material: blood. The receptors were sampled from a woman in her late teens or twenties in good health.

The CDR3 loop reads CASSQDFPDRVSEKLFF. CDR3 DNA sequence: TGTGCCAGCAGCCAAGATTTTCCCGACAGGGTCAGTGAAAAACTGTTTTTT. J is TRBJ1-4 and V is TRBV3-1, with TRBD1 matching over 7 bases. Germline V gene lookup returns CDR1 LGHDT and CDR2 YNNKEL (reference sequence). V dropped 0 bases and J dropped 7; count of bases not matched to a gene: 11. The CDR3 length is 17 residues.

The J gene is TRBJ2-7, the V gene TRBV9; 10 bases are a match to TRBD1. The CDR3 contains 15 residues. Losses at the gene ends were 0 bases for V and 2 bases for J; bases not matched to a gene: 2. Germline CDR1 and CDR2: SGDLS and YYNGEE. The CDR3 protein is CASSVGQGAPYEQYF. The DNA for the CDR3 is TGTGCCAGCAGCGTAGGACAGGGGGCCCCCTACGAGCAGTACTTC.

The V and J genes are TRBV5-6 and TRBJ1-4; D ambiguous. V was shortened by 4 bases and J by 8 bases, with 15 bases between the two germline ends. This CDR3 spans 14 amino acids. The germline gives CDR1 SGHDT, CDR2 YYEEEE. CDR3 residues: CASSVAGDGEKLFF. In nucleotides, the CDR3 is TGTGCCAGCAGCGTGGCGGGCGACGGCGAAAAACTGTTTTTT.

This clonotype showed up just a few times. V gene TRBV5-5 combines with J gene TRBJ2-1; 15 nucleotides match TRBD2. In germline, CDR1 is SGHKS, CDR2 YYEKEE (reference sequence). V was pared by 4 bases and J by 9 bases, with 11 bases of the junction left unmatched. There are 17 residues in the CDR3. CDR3 region: CASSTGLAGGPHGEQFF. Here the CDR3 DNA reads TGTGCCAGCAGCACCGGACTAGCGGGAGGGCCTCATGGTGAGCAGTTCTTC.

V is TRBV20-1 and J is TRBJ1-6, with D unresolved. Germline V gene data show CDR1 as DFQATT and CDR2 as SNEGSKA (reference sequence). The CDR3 is 14 amino acids. The V end lost 6 bases, the J end lost 6 bases, and 15 bases lay between the germline ends. In nucleotides, the CDR3 is TGCAGTGCCACGGGCTCTCACTCTAATTCACCCCTCCACTTT. Translation gives CSATGSHSNSPLHF.

This clonotype was observed a handful of times. The CDR3 is CASSQSLEGAIQETQYF. In DNA, the CDR3 is TGTGCCAGCAGCCAATCCCTTGAGGGGGCCATCCAAGAGACCCAGTACTTC. The chain uses TRBV3-1 and TRBJ2-5; 7 nucleotides align to TRBD1. The length of the CDR3 is 17 residues. The germline V gene encodes CDR1 LGHDT and CDR2 YNNKEL (reference sequence). The J segment lost 1 base and the V segment lost 2 bases, leaving 10 bases of the junction unmatched.

The V gene is TRBV27, the J gene TRBJ2-7, with 12 nucleotides matching TRBD2. The V gene's germline CDR1 is MNHEY and CDR2 SMNVEV (reference sequence). The CDR3 is 13 residues long. J lost 9 bases, V lost 6 bases, and 6 bases had no gene match. Here the CDR3 DNA reads TGTGCCAGCAGCCAGACTAGCGGGAGACGGCAGTACTTC. As protein: CASSQTSGRRQYF.

This clonotype was observed a handful of times. This sequence joins TRBV4-2 and TRBJ1-2; D is unclear. Deletions cut 4 bases from V and 4 bases from J, with 19 bases between. The CDR3 has 16 residues. CDR1 and CDR2 (germline): LGHNA, YNFKEQ. Written as DNA, the CDR3 is TGTGCCAGCAGCCCCCTCCGGGATCCGGAGGCCTATGGCTACACCTTC. It codes for CASSPLRDPEAYGYTF.

The chain combines TRBV29-1 with TRBJ1-1, with unresolved D. Deletions cut 4 bases from V and 0 bases from J, with 12 bases between. CDR1 and CDR2 from the germline V gene are SQVTM and ANQGSEA. The CDR3 consists of 14 residues. As DNA, the CDR3 is TGCAGCGTTGTTCAGCTTTTGTTGAACACTGAAGCTTTCTTT. Translating gives CSVVQLLLNTEAFF. Full variable domain (remainder filled in from reference TRBV29-1 and TRBJ1-1): SAVISQKPSRDICQRGTSLTIQCQVDSQVTMMFWYRQQPGQSLTLIATANQGSEATYESGFVIDKFPISRPNLTFSTLTVSNMSPEDSSIYLCSVVQLLLNTEAFFGQGTRLTVV.

This clonotype was counted only a few times. The chain is built from TRBV6-1 and TRBJ2-1, with 9 positions matching TRBD1. V lost 3 bases and J lost 6; bases outside the gene matches: 3. The CDR3 length is 14 residues. Germline V gene lookup returns CDR1 MNHNS and CDR2 SASEGT. In DNA form, the CDR3 reads TGTGCCAGCAGTGAGAAGACAGGGGGCAATGAGCAGTTCTTC. Amino acid sequence: CASSEKTGGNEQFF.

This clonotype appeared a few times. This chain uses TRBV30 with TRBJ1-2; no firm D call. In germline, CDR1 is GTSNPN, CDR2 SVGIG (reference sequence). The CDR3 covers 13 residues. V was trimmed by 0 bases and J by 5 bases, leaving 10 bases between them. CDR3 in DNA: TGTGCCTGGAGTGTAGGGCATGTTTATGGCTACACCTTC. It encodes CAWSVGHVYGYTF.

There are a few counts of this clonotype. The rearrangement joins TRBV5-8 to TRBJ2-3; 10 positions match TRBD2. Germline CDR1 reads SGHTS; CDR2 reads YDEGEE. The CDR3 has 14 residues. V gave up 3 bases and J gave up 5 bases; unmatched junction bases: 3. Here the CDR3 DNA reads TGTGCCAGCAGCTCACAGCGGGAGGGAGATACGCAGTATTTT. Amino acid sequence: CASSSQREGDTQYF.

This clonotype has more than one count but fewer than ten. This sequence joins TRBV6-5 and TRBJ2-7; D uncertain. The CDR3 is 13 residues long. V was clipped by 5 bases and J by 3 bases, with 11 bases between them. The germline V gene encodes CDR1 MNHEY and CDR2 SVGAGI. The CDR3 nucleotides read TGTGCCAGCAGTCCCGGGCCTATCTACGAGCAGTACTTC. Translated, it gives CASSPGPIYEQYF.

J is TRBJ2-1 and V is TRBV29-1; 11 positions match TRBD2. CDR1 SQVTM and CDR2 ANQGSEA come from the germline V gene. J gave up 5 bases and V 7 bases, and 7 bases lay outside the gene matches. The CDR3 sequence is 14 residues long. This CDR3 reads CSGGTSGANNEQFF. The CDR3 DNA is TGCAGCGGTGGGACTAGCGGAGCCAACAATGAGCAGTTCTTC.

The gene calls are TRBV6-5 and TRBJ2-1; 12 nucleotides line up with TRBD2. The germline V gene encodes CDR1 MNHEY and CDR2 SVGAGI. The CDR3 extends over 17 amino acids. V gave up 4 bases and J gave up 4 bases; unmatched junction bases: 8. CDR3 sequence: CASSSTLLAGGYNEQFF. CDR3 DNA sequence: TGTGCCAGCAGTTCGACCCTCCTAGCGGGAGGGTACAATGAGCAGTTCTTC.

The V call is TRBV7-9, the J call TRBJ1-2, with 9 bases identical to TRBD1. This CDR3 is 16 amino acids long. V shed 3 bases, J shed 0 bases, and the junction held 5 bases outside the gene matches. The germline V gene encodes CDR1 SEHNR and CDR2 FQNEAQ (reference sequence). DNA of the CDR3: TGTGCCAGCAGCTTGCGGGACAGGGAAGCTAACTATGGCTACACCTTC. Amino acids: CASSLRDREANYGYTF.

In this sample, this clonotype turned up many times. The chain links TRBV20-1 to TRBJ2-7; 8 bases match TRBD1. From germline, CDR1 is DFQATT and CDR2 SNEGSKA (reference sequence). Trimming at V came to 0 bases and at J to 3 bases, leaving 7 bases not matched to a gene. The CDR3 is made up of 15 amino acids. The CDR3 bases are TGCAGTGCTAGAGATAGGAGACAGGGGTTCTACGAGCAGTACTTC. Encoded protein: CSARDRRQGFYEQYF.

In this sample, this clonotype turned up a few times. The chain links TRBV15 to TRBJ2-7; the match to TRBD2 covers 8 bases. CDR3 length: 13 residues. The trim removed 4 bases at V and 5 bases at J, leaving 4 bases unmatched. CDR1 LNHNV and CDR2 YYDKDF come from the germline V gene (reference sequence). In DNA form, the CDR3 reads TGTGCCACCAGCATCGGACTAGCTCACGAGCAGTACTTC. It translates to CATSIGLAHEQYF.

The chain recombines TRBV9 with TRBJ2-2, with a weak D call TRBD2 (5 bases). The germline V gene encodes CDR1 SGDLS and CDR2 YYNGEE. CDR3 length equals 14 residues. The V and J ends lost 1 base and 3 bases respectively, with 7 bases between them. As DNA, the CDR3 is TGTGCCAGCAGCGTACAAGCGGACACCGGGGAGCTGTTTTTT. This encodes CASSVQADTGELFF.

This chain connects TRBV9 to TRBJ2-3, with 9 nucleotides matching TRBD2. CDR3 length: 16 residues. V lost 1 base to trimming and J lost 5 bases; unmatched junction nucleotides: 8. The V gene's germline CDR1 is SGDLS and CDR2 YYNGEE. CDR3 in amino acids: CASSVFAGGLEDTQYF. CDR3 in DNA: TGTGCCAGCAGCGTATTTGCGGGGGGGCTAGAAGATACGCAGTATTTT.

This clonotype was found once. The chain carries TRBV10-3 and TRBJ1-1, with D maybe TRBD1 (6 bases). V was shortened by 2 bases and J by 0 bases, with 7 bases between the two germline ends. In germline, CDR1 is ENHRY, CDR2 SYGVKD. The CDR3 consists of 14 residues. CDR3 DNA: TGTGCCATCAGTGAGGGGACATTGAACACTGAAGCTTTCTTT. It encodes CAISEGTLNTEAFF.

The chain employs TRBV5-1 and TRBJ2-5; a weak D match, TRBD2 (6 bases). The V end was cut by 0 bases, the J end by 4 bases, with 10 bases between. The germline V gene encodes CDR1 SGHRS and CDR2 YFSETQ. The CDR3 length is 14 residues. CDR3 nucleotide sequence: TGCGCCAGCAGCTTGGTCCAGGGACTAGAGACCCAGTACTTC. Its translation is CASSLVQGLETQYF.

The table lists this clonotype with a count of one. The CDR3 DNA reads TGTGCCAGCAACCCCCCCCCGGGGTCGAACTATGGCTACACCTTC. It specifies CASNPPPGSNYGYTF. V usage is TRBV21-1 and J usage is TRBJ1-2; the table gives TRBD1 as D, unverified against the DNA. TRBV21-1 is a pseudogene segment. The CDR3 has 15 amino acids.

The CDR3 DNA is TGTGCCAGCAGCCCTCTACCGTATACCCAACTTAACTATGGCTACACCTTC. Amino acids: CASSPLPYTQLNYGYTF. The J gene is TRBJ1-2, the V gene TRBV9; D is uncertain. Trimming removed 4 bases from V and 1 base from J, with 20 bases in between. CDR3 length: 17 residues. Germline assignment: CDR1 SGDLS and CDR2 YYNGEE.

The V and J genes are TRBV20-1 and TRBJ1-2; 8 bases fit TRBD1. CDR1 is DFQATT, CDR2 SNEGSKA, per germline (reference sequence). The CDR3 is 12 residues long. V lost 5 bases, J lost 7 bases, and 6 bases stayed unmatched. The CDR3 loop reads CSAEDRGGGYTF. The CDR3 DNA reads TGCAGTGCTGAAGACAGGGGTGGTGGCTACACCTTC.

The V and J genes are TRBV3-1 and TRBJ1-2; 7 nucleotides match TRBD1. Germline trimming cut 3 bases from V and 1 base from J; bases unmatched to any gene: 8. Germline loops: CDR1 LGHDT, CDR2 YNNKEL (reference sequence). This CDR3 is 16 amino acids long. The CDR3 bases are TGTGCCAGCAGCCAGGCCCGGACAGGATTTAACTATGGCTACACCTTC. Its protein product is CASSQARTGFNYGYTF.

V and J are TRBV7-2 and TRBJ1-1; D remains ambiguous. Per the germline V gene, CDR1 is SGHTA and CDR2 is FQGNSA. Trimming shortened V by 8 bases and J by 4 bases, and 11 bases separated the two germline ends. The CDR3 length is 12 residues. In nucleotides, the CDR3 is TGTGCCAGCGGCGAGTATTTCACTGAAGCTTTCTTT. It yields the protein CASGEYFTEAFF.

CDR3 DNA sequence: TGTGCCAGCAGCGTAGAAGCAGGGTCAACTAATGAAAAACTGTTTTTT. Protein sequence: CASSVEAGSTNEKLFF. The V gene is TRBV9, the J gene TRBJ1-4; a possible D gene is TRBD1 (5 bases). The CDR3 contains 16 residues. V was shortened by 0 bases and J by 0 bases, with 9 bases between the two germline ends. From germline, CDR1 is SGDLS and CDR2 YYNGEE.

Worth noting for this clonotype: A junction boundary mismatches the germline segment, possibly from a read error. CDR3 in amino acids: CASSLYSGQNTDAQYF. The CDR3 coding sequence is TGCGCCAGCAGCTTGTATTCTGGACAGAACACAGATGCGCAGTATTTT. The chain has TRBV5-1 and TRBJ2-3, with D perhaps TRBD1 (6 bases). The CDR3 contains 16 residues. The germline V gene encodes CDR1 SGHRS and CDR2 YFSETQ.

CDR3 sequence reads: CTGRGQGNSPLHF. Here the CDR3 DNA reads TGCACCGGACGGGGGCAGGGGAATTCACCCCTCCACTTT. The J gene is TRBJ1-6, the V gene TRBV20-1; a possible D gene is TRBD1 (6 bases). The CDR3 spans 13 residues. The germline gives CDR1 DFQATT, CDR2 SNEGSKA (reference sequence).